Below, one T cell receptor (beta chain) is given with its context. Some clones are missing from TCRdb's copy, which holds only in-frame ones; the method was immunoSEQ multiplex PCR. The sample shows approximately 150,000 clones, about 82% of them seen only once. The germline V gene has CDR1 KGHSH and CDR2 LQKENI. V was pared by 4 bases and J by 1 base, with 7 bases between. There are 13 residues in the CDR3. These data come from a study of blood T cell repertoires in COVID-19. Study summary: Specimens from acute and convalescent COVID-19 originated in the United States, Italy and Spain.

Ages ranged from about 18 to 89 years, with residence in 24 US areas. Specimen: PBMCs or T cells enriched from blood (not recorded which). The rearrangement links TRBV18 to TRBJ1-2; D remains unclear. The TCR originated in a woman aged 40 to 50 who had recovered from COVID-19. CDR3 DNA: TGTGCCAGCTCACACGGGAGTAACTATGGCTACACCTTC. Its protein is CASSHGSNYGYTF.